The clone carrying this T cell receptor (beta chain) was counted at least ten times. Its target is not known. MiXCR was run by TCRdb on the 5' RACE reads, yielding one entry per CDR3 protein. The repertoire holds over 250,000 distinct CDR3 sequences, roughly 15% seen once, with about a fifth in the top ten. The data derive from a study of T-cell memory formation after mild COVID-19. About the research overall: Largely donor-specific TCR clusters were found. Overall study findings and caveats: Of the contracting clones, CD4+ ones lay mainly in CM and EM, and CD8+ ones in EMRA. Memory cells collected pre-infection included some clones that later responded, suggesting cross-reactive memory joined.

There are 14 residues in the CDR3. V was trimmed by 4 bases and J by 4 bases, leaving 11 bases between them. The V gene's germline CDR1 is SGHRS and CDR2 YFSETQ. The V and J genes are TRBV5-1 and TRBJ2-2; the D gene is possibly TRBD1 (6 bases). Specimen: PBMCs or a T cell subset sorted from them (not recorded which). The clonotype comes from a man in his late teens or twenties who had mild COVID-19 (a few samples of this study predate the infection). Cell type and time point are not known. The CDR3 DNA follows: TGCGCCAGCAGCCCCGGACAGTCCACCGGGGAGCTGTTTTTT. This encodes CASSPGQSTGELFF.